The rows below give T cell receptor beta chains drawn from one sample of a study of cytomegalovirus exposure and HLA in healthy donors. TCRdb keeps only in-frame clones here, not all; method: immunoSEQ multiplex PCR. This sample yields over 150,000 clones, of which roughly 71% are seen a single time; about 3% belongs to the top ten. What was sequenced was PBMCs. All receptors derive from a woman aged 50 to 60 in good health and CMV-seropositive. Both conserved end residues are part of each CDR3. The D gene is left open where the match is weak. Clone size appears in some rows only: once, few, many, or a class for an expanded clone.

>TRBV30|.|TRBJ1-4|.
TGTGCCTGGAGTCCCACCGACTCGTCTGAAAAACTGTTTTTT
CAWSPTDSSEKLFF
>TRBV7-2|.|TRBJ1-1|.
TGTGCCAGCAGCTTAGCTCCGACAATTGTAGCTTTCTTT
CASSLAPTIVAFF
>TRBV6-5|few|TRBJ2-7|TRBD1
TGTGCCAGCAGCACCGGGACAGGGGGCTACGAGCAGTACTTC
CASSTGTGGYEQYF
>TRBV5-8|.|TRBJ1-2|.
TGTGCCAGCACCCACCGGGGGGCGTTGGGCTATGGCTACACCTTC
CASTHRGALGYGYTF
>TRBV7-9|few|TRBJ2-3|TRBD1
TGTGCCAGCAATGGACAGGGGGACCCAGATACGCAGTATTTT
CASNGQGDPDTQYF
>TRBV6-1|.|TRBJ1-2|TRBD1
TGTGCCACGGAGGGACAGCCGGGCTATGGCTACACCTTC
CATEGQPGYGYTF
>TRBV29-1|.|TRBJ2-3|TRBD2
TGCAGCGTCGGCACCCGGGGACTAGCGGTTCGGGATACGCAGTATTTT
CSVGTRGLAVRDTQYF
>TRBV2|.|TRBJ2-5|TRBD2
TGTGCCAGCGAAGCGGGGAGGTGGGAGACCCAGTACTTC
CASEAGRWETQYF
>TRBV7-6|.|TRBJ2-5|TRBD2
TGTGCCAGCAGCTTAGTCGGCGGGGGGGAGGAGACCCAGTACTTC
CASSLVGGGEETQYF
>TRBV5-6|.|TRBJ1-2|TRBD1
TGTGCCAGCAGCTTGTTTTCCAGACAGGGGCTAAGTAACTATGGCTACACCTTC
CASSLFSRQGLSNYGYTF
>TRBV7-9|.|TRBJ2-6|.
TGTGCCAGCAGCTTTACAGGATCTGGGGCCAACGTCCTGACTTTC
CASSFTGSGANVLTF
>TRBV7-2|.|TRBJ1-3|TRBD1
TGTGCCAGCAGCCGTACAGGGGTTGGAAACACCATATATTTT
CASSRTGVGNTIYF
>TRBV15|.|TRBJ1-2|.
TGTGCCACCAGCAGAGATCAGGAGGCCTATGGCTACACCTTC
CATSRDQEAYGYTF
>TRBV2|.|TRBJ1-2|.
TGTGCCAGCAGTGGGGGCAGGTACAACTATGGCTACACCTTC
CASSGGRYNYGYTF
>TRBV6-1|.|TRBJ1-5|TRBD1
TGTGCCAGCAGTGGCCTGGACAGGACAAATAGCAATCAGCCCCAGCATTTT
CASSGLDRTNSNQPQHF
>TRBV27|.|TRBJ2-7|.
TGTGCCAGCAGTCCCCCTTCCGGCGAGCAGTACTTC
CASSPPSGEQYF
>TRBV7-2|.|TRBJ1-2|.
TGTGCCAGCAGCCCAGGGGTTGGTGACTATGGCTACACCTTC
CASSPGVGDYGYTF
>TRBV7-9|.|TRBJ2-5|.
TGTTCCAGCAGCTTCACTGAGGAGACCCAGTACTTC
CSSSFTEETQYF
>TRBV12-5|few|TRBJ1-1|.
TGTGCTAGTGGTTTGTCCCAGGGGATCACTGAAGCTTTCTTT
CASGLSQGITEAFF
>TRBV15|.|TRBJ1-2|.
TGTGCCACCAGCAGAGATCGAGGGCCTCTCTATGGCTACACCTTC
CATSRDRGPLYGYTF
>TRBV2|few|TRBJ2-2|.
TGTGCCAGCACCGGGGGAGGACCCGAGCTGTTTTTT
CASTGGGPELFF
>TRBV19|.|TRBJ1-1|.
TGTGCCAGCGACGACAGGATGAACACTGAAGCTTTCTTT
CASDDRMNTEAFF
>TRBV11-2|.|TRBJ1-3|.
TGTGCCAGCAGCTTAGTCCTAGGAAACACCATATATTTT
CASSLVLGNTIYF
>TRBV6-1|.|TRBJ2-5|TRBD2
TGTGCCAGCAGTGAAACTAGCGCCTCAGGGACCCAGTACTTC
CASSETSASGTQYF
>TRBV9|.|TRBJ1-2|TRBD1
TGCGCCAGCAGCTCTCAGCCGGGACAGGGAATGAGCTACACCTTC
CASSSQPGQGMSYTF
>TRBV10-2|.|TRBJ1-1|TRBD1
TGCGCCAGCACTGACAGGGGTGAAGCTTTCTTT
CASTDRGEAFF
>TRBV11-2|.|TRBJ1-3|TRBD1
TGTGCCAGCAGCTCCGACAGGGGAAACCGTAACACCATATATTTT
CASSSDRGNRNTIYF
>TRBV10-2|.|TRBJ1-4|TRBD1
TGCGCCAGCAGAACCGGGACAGGGGCCGAAAAACTGTTTTTT
CASRTGTGAEKLFF
>TRBV7-9|.|TRBJ2-5|.
TGTGCCAGCAGCCAGGGGTCGACTATCCAAGAGACCCAGTACTTC
CASSQGSTIQETQYF
>TRBV10-3|.|TRBJ2-6|.
TGTGCCATCAGCCAAGGGGCCTCTGGGGCCAACGTCCTGACTTTC
CAISQGASGANVLTF
>TRBV29-1|.|TRBJ2-2|.
TGCAGCGTCAGCCTGGGACTCTACACCGGGGAGCTGTTTTTT
CSVSLGLYTGELFF
>TRBV10-3|once|TRBJ1-3|.
TGTGCCATCAGCGGGGGGCCCGGAAACACCATATATTTT
CAISGGPGNTIYF
>TRBV7-9|.|TRBJ1-6|.
TGTGCCAGCAGCCAAAGACAGATTAATTCACCCCTCCACTTT
CASSQRQINSPLHF
>TRBV5-1|.|TRBJ2-1|TRBD2
TGCGCCAGCAGCGTAGCCGGGACTAGCGGGCTCAATGAGCAGTTCTTC
CASSVAGTSGLNEQFF
>TRBV6-4|few|TRBJ1-1|.
TGTGCCAGCAGTGATCAAGGGGGATCTGAAGCTTTCTTT
CASSDQGGSEAFF
>TRBV5-6|.|TRBJ1-4|.
TGTGCCAGCAGCGGGCGGTCGGGGGAAAAACTGTTTTTT
CASSGRSGEKLFF
>TRBV11-2|.|TRBJ2-2|TRBD2
TGTGCCAGCAGCTTATCCCTTGGGACTAGTAGAGCCGGGGAGCTGTTTTTT
CASSLSLGTSRAGELFF